This entry features one TCR beta chain sequence. This sample stems from a study of blood T cell repertoires in COVID-19. Overall study: COVID-19 samples from acute and convalescent phases originated in the United States, Italy and Spain. PBMCs, B-cell-depleted T cells, or T cells provided the cDNA or gDNA that made up the material.

In the authors' methods: From reference gene primer amplification, estimates of nucleated cell counts were derived. TCRdb's table, derived via immunoSEQ multiplex PCR, lists solely in-frame clones and lacks some. Clone size and V and J calls were adopted from that table, with D and trimming inferred from the DNA. Among 170,000 or so clones listed, more than 85% were seen once. The origin of this receptor is a man between 40 and 49 years old with active or convalescent COVID-19. Sequencing used peripheral blood.

The CDR3 DNA follows: TGCGCCAGCAGCTTGGAGCACCGGGAGACCCAGTACTTC. Translated: CASSLEHRETQYF. The rearrangement uses TRBV5-1 and TRBJ2-5; D gene ambiguous. This CDR3 comprises 13 residues. V lost 0 bases and J 5 bases, leaving 8 bases between the germline ends. Per germline, CDR1 SGHRS and CDR2 YFSETQ.